The 8 T cell receptor beta chains below all came from one sample that was sequenced in a study of shared clonotypes between healthy human individuals (TCRdb year 2020). Libraries were prepared through the immunoSEQ multiplex PCR assay. TCRdb took over this immuneACCESS table, retaining in-frame rearrangements with V and J assigned. Such tables are incomplete; in checked studies, under half of the missing clones stem from an unresolved V gene, and the remainder is unexplained. The table for this sample lists about 1.1 million clones; 78% of them were counted only once. The ten largest clones add up to roughly 0.62% of the sample. Sequences were obtained from memory CD4+ T cells from PBMCs. The cell subset or site label corresponds to: CD45RA-negative fraction. The receptors were gathered from a man aged 18 to 29 in good health. Some clones in this sample may be carry-over from other donors' samples.

The chain joins TRBV5-6 to TRBJ2-5, with D possibly TRBD2 on 6 matching bases. The CDR3 is 13 residues long. V was clipped by 2 bases and J by 5 bases, with 10 bases between them. Per germline, CDR1 SGHDT and CDR2 YYEEEE. In nucleotides, the CDR3 is TGTGCCAGCAGCTTACTAGCTAGTGAGACCCAGTACTTC. Amino acid sequence: CASSLLASETQYF.

CDR3 protein: CASSPIVGRGPRGNTEAFF. In DNA form, the CDR3 reads TGTGCCAGCAGCCCCATAGTTGGGCGGGGCCCGCGAGGGAACACTGAAGCTTTCTTT. This chain uses TRBV7-9 with TRBJ1-1, with a tentative D call TRBD1 (5 bases). CDR3 length equals 19 residues. Trimming removed 5 bases from V and 1 base from J, with 26 bases in between. Germline assignment: CDR1 SEHNR and CDR2 FQNEAQ (reference sequence).

This chain uses TRBV29-1 with TRBJ2-7; 9 nucleotides match TRBD1. The CDR3 runs to 15 residues. V gave up 6 bases and J gave up 5 bases; unmatched junction bases: 14. CDR1 SQVTM and CDR2 ANQGSEA come from the germline V gene. The CDR3 region has the DNA TGCAGCGTCGGATACAGGGGGCGCGTCGTCCACGAGCAGTACTTC. It yields the protein CSVGYRGRVVHEQYF.

CDR3 loop: CASSVDLSRNIQYF. The CDR3 DNA reads as TGTGCCAGCAGCGTAGATCTCTCCAGAAACATTCAGTACTTC. This chain joins TRBV9 and TRBJ2-4; unclear D gene. Trimming stripped 0 bases from V and 6 bases from J, with 10 bases between. CDR3 length equals 14 residues. CDR1 and CDR2 (germline): SGDLS, YYNGEE.

A remark on this clone: A much larger clonotype is one base distant, so this may be a read error. This chain connects TRBV5-1 to TRBJ2-7; 13 nucleotides align to TRBD2. From germline, CDR1 is SGHRS and CDR2 YFSETQ. CDR3 length: 16 residues. The CDR3: CASSGRTSGSSGEQHF. As DNA, the CDR3 is TGCGCCAGCAGCGGTCGGACTAGCGGGAGTTCTGGGGAGCAGCACTTC.

J is TRBJ2-5 and V is TRBV11-3; no reliable D call. The CDR3 is 13 residues long. Trimming removed 3 bases at V and 5 bases at J, with 10 bases between. The germline V gene encodes CDR1 SGHNT and CDR2 YENEEA. The CDR3 DNA is TGTGCCAGCAGCTTCCGGGCATACGAGACCCAGTACTTC. Its translation is CASSFRAYETQYF. The complete variable domain, with remaining parts taken from reference TRBV11-3 and TRBJ2-5, reads EAGVVQSPRYKIIEKKQPVAFWCNPISGHNTLYWYLQNLGQGPELLIRYENEEAVDDSQLPKDRFSAERLKGVDSTLKIQPAELGDSAVYLCASSFRAYETQYFGPGTRLLVL.

The chain is built from TRBV10-2 and TRBJ1-1; D possibly corresponds to TRBD1 (5 bases). In germline, CDR1 is WSHSY, CDR2 SAAADI. CDR3 size: 12 residues. Trimming stripped 2 bases from V and 10 bases from J, with 11 bases between. The CDR3 coding sequence is TGCGCCAGCAGTGAGGGCTCAGGGACAGCTTTCTTT. Its translation is CASSEGSGTAFF.

On this clone itself: This may stem from a read error, because a much larger clone lies one nucleotide away. This chain connects TRBV4-3 to TRBJ2-7, with D possibly being TRBD2 (6 bases). Looked up from germline, CDR1 is LGHNA and CDR2 is YSLEER. CDR3 length: 14 residues. The CDR3 bases are TGCGCCAGCAGCCAATTTGCGGGGCCCTACGAGCGGTACTTC. It translates to CASSQFAGPYERYF.